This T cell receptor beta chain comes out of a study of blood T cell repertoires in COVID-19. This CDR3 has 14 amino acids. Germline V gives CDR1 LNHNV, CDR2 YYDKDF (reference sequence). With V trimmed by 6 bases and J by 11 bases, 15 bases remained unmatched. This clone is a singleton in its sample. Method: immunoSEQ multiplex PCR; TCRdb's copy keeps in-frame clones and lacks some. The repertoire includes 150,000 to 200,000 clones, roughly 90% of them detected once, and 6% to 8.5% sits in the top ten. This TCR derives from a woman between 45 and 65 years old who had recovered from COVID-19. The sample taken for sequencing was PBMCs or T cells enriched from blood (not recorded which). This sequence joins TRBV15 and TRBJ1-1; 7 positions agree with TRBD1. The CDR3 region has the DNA TGTGCCACCAGTACCCGGGACAGTCGGCGGTGGGCTTTCTTT. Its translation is CATSTRDSRRWAFF.